This TCR beta chain is from a study of Ad26.COV2.S vaccination and SARS-CoV-2 variants. Regarding this clone: This sample also contains other DNA sequences that code for the same CDR3.

Trimming shortened V by 4 bases and J by 1 base, and 7 bases separated the two germline ends. This CDR3 has 13 residues. Germline CDR1 and CDR2: MNHEY and SMNVEV (reference sequence). Data came from immunoSEQ multiplex PCR; TCRdb stores just in-frame clones and leaves some out. The data contain some 180,000 clones, approximately 90% of them singletons. The chain uses TRBV27 and TRBJ1-1; D possibly corresponds to TRBD1 (5 bases). Material: peripheral blood, obtained after recovery from COVID-19. The origin of this receptor is a human donor who had recovered from COVID-19. CDR3 sequence (DNA): TGTGCCAGCAGTTCCGGGGGGAACACTGAAGCTTTCTTT. Translating gives CASSSGGNTEAFF.